The 27 T cell receptor beta chains presented below share a single source sample, sequenced in a study of Graves' ophthalmopathy and Graves' hyperthyroidism. Using RNA transcripts, the TCR beta CDR3 regions were amplified. Investigators did first-round RT-PCR with HTBI primers, then second-round multiplex PCR. TCRdb reanalysed the multiplex PCR reads using MiXCR and keeps one entry per CDR3 protein. The sample has approximately 640,000 distinct CDR3 sequences, roughly 39% seen once. Sequenced material: peripheral blood. These receptors were taken from an adult man with Graves' ophthalmopathy.

This clonotype was detected many times. V usage is TRBV5-1 and J usage is TRBJ2-7, with 11 bases that match TRBD1. V shed 4 bases and J 4 bases; nucleotides not matched to a gene: 7. Germline loops: CDR1 SGHRS, CDR2 YFSETQ. The CDR3 is 15 residues long. CDR3 in amino acids: CASSLGGQGAYEQYF. In nucleotides, the CDR3 is TGCGCCAGCAGCCTGGGAGGACAGGGGGCATACGAGCAGTACTTC.

The J gene is TRBJ1-2, the V gene TRBV20-1, with no clear D. Trimming took off 3 bases at V and 5 bases at J, with 16 bases between the two ends. This CDR3 has 14 residues. Germline V gives CDR1 DFQATT, CDR2 SNEGSKA (reference sequence). CDR3 sequence reads: CSASSVDRAYGYTF. CDR3 coding DNA: TGCAGTGCTAGTTCAGTTGATAGGGCATATGGCTACACCTTC.

This clonotype was counted once. The chain uses TRBV9 and TRBJ1-2; 10 bases match TRBD1. The length of the CDR3 is 14 residues. V gave up 6 bases and J gave up 8 bases; unmatched junction bases: 10. CDR1 and CDR2 (germline): SGDLS, YYNGEE. The CDR3 bases are TGTGCCAGCAAGGGGACCGACAGGGGGCCCGGCTACACCTTC. This encodes CASKGTDRGPGYTF.

The chain uses TRBV25-1 and TRBJ2-5; 10 nucleotides line up with TRBD1. After removal of 6 bases from V and 1 base from J, the junction contained 20 bases not matched to a gene. The CDR3 runs 20 residues. Germline assignment: CDR1 MGHDK and CDR2 SYGVNS. CDR3 DNA sequence: TGTGCCAGCAGCCGAACCCTACCTGCGGACAGGGGGGGGGGCCAAGAGACCCAGTACTTC. Its translation: CASSRTLPADRGGGQETQYF.

This clonotype was counted at least ten times. The V gene is TRBV12-3 or TRBV12-4, the J gene TRBJ2-7; tentative D call: TRBD2 (7 bases). The V gene lost 3 bases and the J gene lost 3 bases, with 12 bases spanning the gap. The CDR3 has 14 residues. The CDR3 DNA is TGTGCCAGCAGTTTGAGGGAGGGGGACTACGAGCAGTACTTC. As protein: CASSLREGDYEQYF.

The genes are TRBV10-2 and TRBJ1-6, with unresolved D. Germline V gene data show CDR1 as WSHSY and CDR2 as SAAADI. Trimming took off 2 bases at V and 10 bases at J, with 12 bases between the two ends. The CDR3 spans 14 residues. The CDR3 sequence is CASSERAVGSPLHF. The DNA of the CDR3 is TGCGCCAGCAGTGAGAGGGCCGTGGGCTCACCCCTCCACTTT.

This clonotype came up many times. The V and J genes are TRBV10-3 and TRBJ2-5, with a weak D call TRBD2 (6 bases). Germline CDR1 is ENHRY and CDR2 is SYGVKD. V was trimmed by 4 bases and J by 4 bases, leaving 10 bases between them. The CDR3 sequence is 13 residues long. Written as DNA, the CDR3 is TGTGCCATCAGTGGACTAGTTGGAGAGACCCAGTACTTC. Protein: CAISGLVGETQYF.

The sample holds many counts of this clonotype. This sequence joins TRBV7-9 and TRBJ2-2; D is unclear. Germline-derived CDR1 and CDR2 are SEHNR and FQNEAQ (reference sequence). Trimming left V 1 base short and J 2 bases short, with 8 bases between. The CDR3 is made up of 15 amino acids. The CDR3 is CASSLGGGNTGELFF. For the CDR3, the DNA is TGTGCCAGCAGCTTAGGTGGCGGCAACACCGGGGAGCTGTTTTTT. The full variable domain, in which reference TRBV7-9 and TRBJ2-2 provide the parts outside the CDR3, is DTGVSQNPRHKITKRGQNVTFRCDPISEHNRLYWYRQTLGQGPEFLTYFQNEAQLEKSRLLSDRFSAERPKGSFSTLEIQRTEQGDSAMYLCASSLGGGNTGELFFGEGSRLTVL.

This clonotype was detected ten times or more. The chain uses TRBV7-8 and TRBJ1-2; D not certain. V was clipped by 2 bases and J by 8 bases, with 18 bases between them. Germline CDR1 reads SGHVS; CDR2 reads FQNEAQ. The CDR3 contains 15 residues. DNA of the CDR3: TGTGCCAGCAGCTTATGGGGTTCTCCCCGAGGGGGCTACACCTTC. Its protein is CASSLWGSPRGGYTF.

In this sample, this clonotype turned up many times. DNA of the CDR3: TGTGCCAGCAGCTTAATTTCGGTGCCGAATTCACCCCTCCACTTT. This codes for CASSLISVPNSPLHF. This chain uses TRBV7-2 with TRBJ1-6; D ambiguous. This CDR3 comprises 15 residues. Germline V gene data show CDR1 as SGHTA and CDR2 as FQGNSA. Trimming removed 2 bases at V and 7 bases at J, with 12 bases between.

In the case of this clonotype: Being one base from a much bigger clone, this may be a read error. No conserved phenylalanine or tryptophan is present at the end of the CDR3, so a read error is the likely explanation. The chain employs TRBV12-3 or TRBV12-4 and TRBJ1-1, with D hard to call. There are 12 residues in the CDR3. Trimming pared 5 bases from V and 6 bases from J, leaving 10 bases between. For the CDR3, the DNA is TGTGCCAGCAGTGAAGTTGAGCCTGAAGCTTTCCTT. Residues: CASSEVEPEAFL.

The chain carries TRBV11-2 and TRBJ1-2; TRBD1 aligns across 9 bases. This CDR3 has 14 residues. The germline gives CDR1 SGHAT, CDR2 FQNNGV. V lost 5 bases, J lost 7 bases, and 8 bases stayed unmatched. The CDR3 protein is CASSLWDRESGYTF. CDR3 in DNA: TGTGCCAGCAGCCTCTGGGACAGGGAGAGTGGCTACACCTTC.

Here the CDR3 reads CASSTTGANTEAFF. CDR3 sequence (DNA): TGCGCCAGCAGCACTACCGGGGCGAACACTGAAGCTTTCTTT. The rearrangement uses TRBV5-1 and TRBJ1-1; maybe TRBD1 (5 bases). Germline loops: CDR1 SGHRS, CDR2 YFSETQ. V lost 4 bases to trimming and J lost 1 base, with 11 bases between them. The CDR3 contains 14 residues.

This clonotype was detected ten times or more. V and J are TRBV9 and TRBJ1-1; 11 bases map to TRBD1. With 3 bases clipped from V and 3 bases from J, the junction kept 1 base outside the gene matches. This CDR3 contains 14 residues. Germline V gene sequence: CDR1 SGDLS, CDR2 YYNGEE. Here the CDR3 DNA reads TGTGCCAGCAGCGCGGGACAGGGGGACACTGAAGCTTTCTTT. This codes for CASSAGQGDTEAFF.

This clonotype was observed a handful of times. The CDR3 DNA reads as TGTGCCAGCAGCTCCGGGTCGGGAGTAGAAAACACCGGGGAGCTGTTTTTT. It codes for CASSSGSGVENTGELFF. V usage is TRBV7-8 and J usage is TRBJ2-2; D perhaps matches TRBD2 (6 bases). Trimming removed 4 bases at V and 2 bases at J, with 17 bases between. This CDR3 contains 17 residues. From germline, CDR1 is SGHVS and CDR2 FQNEAQ.

The CDR3 loop reads CSVGNQDQNTEAFF. CDR3 in DNA: TGCAGCGTTGGAAATCAGGACCAGAACACTGAAGCTTTCTTT. V usage is TRBV29-1 and J usage is TRBJ1-1; D is undetermined. The CDR3 has 14 residues. V was shortened by 4 bases and J by 1 base, with 13 bases between the two germline ends. Germline CDR1 SQVTM, CDR2 ANQGSEA.

A remark on this clonotype: A read error may account for a junction end that differs from germline. The V gene is TRBV5-1, the J gene TRBJ1-4, with 8 bases identical to TRBD1. Germline-derived CDR1 and CDR2 are SGHRS and YFSETQ. CDR3 size: 17 residues. The CDR3 protein is CASSQDVRQGFGEKLFF. CDR3 nucleotide sequence: TGTGCCAGCAGCCAAGATGTACGACAGGGGTTTGGAGAAAAACTGTTTTTT.

In regard to this clonotype: A much larger clone differs from this one at a single base, so this may be a read error. The J gene is TRBJ2-7, the V gene TRBV20-1; 7 bases are a match to TRBD1. Germline lookup yields CDR1 DFQATT and CDR2 SNEGSKA (reference sequence). After removal of 3 bases from V and 6 bases from J, the junction contained 11 bases not matched to a gene. The CDR3 loop spans 14 amino acids. The CDR3 region is CSASYEYRGTEQYF. CDR3 in DNA: TGCAGTGCTAGTTATGAATACAGGGGCACCGAGCAGTACTTC.

In its sample, this clonotype was seen many times. V is TRBV2 and J is TRBJ2-7; no reliable D call. V lost 7 bases and J 6 bases, leaving 10 bases between the germline ends. The CDR3 extends over 11 amino acids. Germline V gives CDR1 SNHLY, CDR2 FYNNEI. The DNA for the CDR3 is TGTGCCAGCACCCGGTCCCCCGAGCAGTACTTC. Residues: CASTRSPEQYF.

For this clonotype: At one end the junction does not follow the germline gene, possibly because of a read error. The V call is TRBV10-3, the J call TRBJ1-2, with TRBD1 matching 8 bases. CDR3 size: 15 residues. The V gene's germline CDR1 is ENHRY and CDR2 SYGVKD. CDR3 nucleotide sequence: TGTGCCAGCAGTTACAGGGGGACACCTAACTATGGCTACACCTTC. Translated: CASSYRGTPNYGYTF.

This clonotype has ten or more counts. V gene TRBV2 combines with J gene TRBJ1-2, with D possibly being TRBD1 (5 bases). This CDR3 region has 11 residues. Trimming took 6 bases from V and 10 from J, leaving 12 bases between them. In germline, CDR1 is SNHLY, CDR2 FYNNEI. The CDR3 reads CASSRQSYYTF. The DNA for the CDR3 is TGTGCCAGCAGCAGACAGTCGTACTACACCTTC.

This clonotype was seen repeatedly, ten times or more. The chain has TRBV7-2 and TRBJ2-7; D gene ambiguous. The germline V gene has CDR1 SGHTA and CDR2 FQGNSA. Trimming left V 0 bases short and J 0 bases short, with 9 bases between. CDR3 length: 15 residues. The CDR3 loop reads CASSLAWRSSYEQYF. The DNA of the CDR3 is TGTGCCAGCAGCTTAGCCTGGCGGAGCTCCTACGAGCAGTACTTC.

This clonotype was observed at least ten times. The CDR3 does not close with the conserved phenylalanine or tryptophan, likely indicating a read error. No DNA is shown, since the ends of the CDR3 on it are uncertain; the CDR3 is the one TCRdb lists. This chain joins TRBV12-3 or TRBV12-4 and TRBJ2-7; the table's D call of TRBD2 was not tested on the DNA. The CDR3 is 11 residues long, counting both termini. CDR3 residues: CASSPGTSGVI.

This rearrangement joins TRBV15 to TRBJ2-2, with D uncertain. The CDR3 loop spans 16 amino acids. The germline V gene encodes CDR1 LNHNV and CDR2 YYDKDF (reference sequence). V was shortened by 2 bases and J by 2 bases, with 12 bases between the two germline ends. CDR3 coding DNA: TGTGCCACCAGCAGACGGCAGGCCTTTAACACCGGGGAGCTGTTTTTT. Protein sequence: CATSRRQAFNTGELFF.

This clonotype was observed a handful of times. The chain joins TRBV29-1 to TRBJ1-3; tentatively, D is TRBD1 (6 bases). The V and J ends lost 7 bases and 8 bases respectively, with 15 bases between them. This CDR3 is 12 amino acids long. The V gene's germline CDR1 is SQVTM and CDR2 ANQGSEA. CDR3 nucleotide sequence: TGCAGCGGAGGAAGGGGGGGAGACACCATATATTTT. Its protein is CSGGRGGDTIYF.

A remark on this clonotype: Germline is not matched at one junction end, which may reflect a read error. This rearrangement joins TRBV10-3 to TRBJ2-7, with D perhaps matching TRBD1 or TRBD2 (5 bases each). This CDR3 contains 15 residues. Germline lookup yields CDR1 ENHRY and CDR2 SYGVKD. Here the CDR3 DNA reads TGTGCCATCTGTGAGTCAGTGAGTAGGGGACCTGAGCAGTACTTC. Its protein is CAICESVSRGPEQYF.

This clonotype was seen ten or more times. The V gene is TRBV7-2, the J gene TRBJ2-5; D is unresolved. Germline values: CDR1 SGHTA, CDR2 FQGNSA. The V end was cut by 1 base, the J end by 5 bases, with 11 bases between. The CDR3 is 14 residues long. The CDR3 nucleotides read TGTGCCAGCAGCTTAGAAGGGTTTTCGGAGACCCAGTACTTC. It codes for CASSLEGFSETQYF.